Listed below are T cell receptor beta chains from one sample, sequenced in a study of blood T cell repertoires in COVID-19. The protocol was immunoSEQ multiplex PCR, while the TCRdb copy is restricted to in-frame clones and leaves out a portion. The sample lists about 57,000 clones, more than 75% occurring once. The sample comprised peripheral blood. These receptors all stem from a woman aged 80 or over with acute or convalescent COVID-19. Both conserved end residues are part of each CDR3. D genes are given only for firm matches. Clone size is stated in some rows and not others, as once, few, many or a class when expanded.

-	TRBV19	TRBJ2-7	-	CASSGSGFRGEQYF	TGTGCCAGTAGTGGTTCAGGGTTCAGGGGCGAGCAGTACTTC
-	TRBV27	TRBJ2-7	TRBD2	CASSSPLAGGSYEQYF	TGTGCCAGCAGTTCACCCCTAGCGGGGGGGAGTTACGAGCAGTACTTC
-	TRBV19	TRBJ1-1	TRBD1	CASSIGRGLTEAFF	TGTGCCAGTAGTATAGGAAGGGGGCTCACTGAAGCTTTCTTT
-	TRBV11-3	TRBJ2-1	TRBD2	CASSLALAGGHNEQFF	TGTGCCAGCAGCTTAGCACTAGCGGGGGGGCACAATGAGCAGTTCTTC
-	TRBV9	TRBJ2-1	-	CASSVDGYSYNEQFF	TGTGCCAGCAGCGTAGACGGTTACTCCTACAATGAGCAGTTCTTC
-	TRBV15	TRBJ2-3	TRBD2	CATSPGTSGRSDTQYF	TGTGCCACCAGCCCCGGGACTAGCGGGAGGAGCGATACGCAGTATTTT
once	TRBV29-1	TRBJ1-2	-	CSAGTPVDYGYTF	TGCAGCGCCGGGACTCCTGTCGACTATGGCTACACCTTC
-	TRBV10-2	TRBJ1-5	TRBD1	CATGQGFNQPQHF	TGCGCCACGGGACAGGGGTTCAATCAGCCCCAGCATTTT
-	TRBV7-3	TRBJ2-3	TRBD2	CASSRAGGSTDTQYF	TGTGCCAGCAGCCGAGCGGGAGGGTCGACAGATACGCAGTATTTT
-	TRBV29-1	TRBJ2-1	TRBD2	CSVPRVAGLLVEQFF	TGCAGCGTCCCGAGGGTAGCGGGGTTATTAGTTGAGCAGTTCTTC
few	TRBV28	TRBJ2-7	-	CASSFLGEVYEQYF	TGTGCCAGCAGTTTTCTAGGGGAAGTTTACGAGCAGTACTTC
-	TRBV10-2	TRBJ2-7	TRBD1	CASGDRGGNDEQYF	TGCGCCAGTGGAGACAGGGGGGGAAACGACGAGCAGTACTTC
-	TRBV20-1	TRBJ2-1	-	CSASLLREQFF	TGCAGTGCTAGCCTCCTCCGTGAGCAGTTCTTC
-	TRBV25-1	TRBJ2-7	-	CASSTTGRTYEQYF	TGTGCCAGCAGCACGACAGGTCGGACCTACGAGCAGTACTTC